Included here is one TCR beta chain sequence, with context. Enrollees, 18 to 89 years old, lived in approximately 25 US areas. J gave up 3 bases and V 5 bases, and 3 bases lay outside the gene matches. This CDR3 is 13 amino acids long. Germline V gene sequence: CDR1 SGHTA, CDR2 FQGTGA. The sample belongs to a study of blood T cell repertoires in COVID-19. As handled by the study authors: Amplification of reference gene primers was used by the study to estimate nucleated cell counts. Clones were sequenced by immunoSEQ multiplex PCR, and TCRdb holds only the in-frame ones, with some missing. That table is the source of V, J and clone size, and D and trimming were worked out from the DNA. The data hold around 50,000 clones, with around 73% observed a single time.

This rearrangement joins TRBV7-3 to TRBJ1-2, with 7 bases matching TRBD1. The TCR sequence derives from a woman in her forties or fifties with acute COVID-19. The sample taken for sequencing was PBMCs or T cells enriched from blood (not recorded which). The CDR3 loop reads CASSPGGDYGYTF. The CDR3 DNA is TGTGCCAGCAGCCCAGGGGGAGACTATGGCTACACCTTC.